The 18 T cell receptor beta chains below all came from one sample that was sequenced in a study of blood T cell repertoires in COVID-19. The data were produced by immunoSEQ multiplex PCR, yet TCRdb's version contains in-frame clones alone and is incomplete. Found here are under 300,000 clones, about nine tenths of them singletons; the top ten hold roughly 2.1%. The sample comprised PBMCs or T cells enriched from blood (not recorded which). Receptor source: a woman aged 40 to 49 with acute COVID-19.

This chain uses TRBV10-3 with TRBJ1-5; D unclear. Deletions cut 0 bases from V and 3 bases from J, with 9 bases between. The CDR3 spans 15 residues. CDR1 and CDR2 from the germline V gene are ENHRY and SYGVKD. The CDR3: CAISESGEDNQPQHF. CDR3 nucleotide sequence: TGTGCCATCAGTGAGTCGGGTGAGGACAATCAGCCCCAGCATTTT.

The V call is TRBV4-3, the J call TRBJ1-1; D is perhaps TRBD1 (6 bases). V was clipped by 1 base and J by 1 base, with 16 bases between them. Germline V gene data show CDR1 as LGHNA and CDR2 as YSLEER. This CDR3 contains 17 residues. As DNA, the CDR3 is TGCGCCAGCAGCCAAGTACGGGGCGGGGGGCAGAACACTGAAGCTTTCTTT. Its protein product is CASSQVRGGGQNTEAFF.

The chain couples TRBV3-1 (or the pseudogene TRBV3-2) to TRBJ2-7, with TRBD1 matching 8 bases. The CDR3 is made up of 16 amino acids. V dropped 7 bases and J dropped 1; count of bases not matched to a gene: 12. Germline CDR1 and CDR2: LGHDT and YNNKEL (reference sequence). CDR3 protein: CASILLLGQGSYEQYF. The DNA for the CDR3 is TGTGCCAGCATCCTACTCCTAGGACAGGGTTCCTACGAGCAGTACTTC.

V is TRBV7-9 and J is TRBJ2-1; D may be TRBD1 (5 bases). Trimming took 5 bases from V and 1 from J, leaving 12 bases between them. The CDR3 sequence is 15 residues long. CDR1 and CDR2 from the germline V gene are SEHNR and FQNEAQ (reference sequence). The CDR3 sequence: CASSPPRASYNEQFF. The CDR3 DNA reads TGTGCCAGCAGCCCTCCCAGGGCGTCCTACAATGAGCAGTTCTTC. Full variable domain (missing parts from reference TRBV7-9 and TRBJ2-1): DTGVSQNPRHKITKRGQNVTFRCDPISEHNRLYWYRQTLGQGPEFLTYFQNEAQLEKSRLLSDRFSAERPKGSFSTLEIQRTEQGDSAMYLCASSPPRASYNEQFFGPGTRLTVL.

This chain links TRBV24-1 with TRBJ2-1, with a possible D match to TRBD1 (5 bases). V lost 0 bases, J lost 7 bases, and 9 bases lay in between. The CDR3 has 14 amino acids. Germline V gene data show CDR1 as KGHDR and CDR2 as SFDVKD. The CDR3 nucleotides read TGTGCCACCAGTGATTTGCCAGGGCGGAATGAGCAGTTCTTC. Translating it yields CATSDLPGRNEQFF.

The chain links TRBV11-2 to TRBJ1-4, with a tentative D call TRBD1 (6 bases). Looked up from germline, CDR1 is SGHAT and CDR2 is FQNNGV. CDR3 length: 15 residues. V was pared by 4 bases and J by 3 bases, with 12 bases between. Here the CDR3 DNA reads TGTGCCAGCAGCTCCACAGGGAATCCTAATGAAAAACTGTTTTTT. This codes for CASSSTGNPNEKLFF.

The rearrangement uses TRBV28 and TRBJ1-1, with 7 nucleotides matching TRBD1. J gave up 6 bases and V 3 bases, and 7 bases lay outside the gene matches. The V gene's germline CDR1 is MDHEN and CDR2 SYDVKM. The CDR3 totals 14 residues. The CDR3 nucleotides are TGTGCCAGCAGTTTTAAAGGGCAGGGGGCTGAAGCTTTCTTT. Protein product: CASSFKGQGAEAFF.

This clone was seen only a few times. This rearrangement joins TRBV7-3 to TRBJ2-1, with 9 bases matching TRBD2. After removal of 2 bases from V and 8 bases from J, the junction contained 4 bases not matched to a gene. Germline V CDR1 and CDR2: SGHTA, FQGTGA. The CDR3 consists of 14 residues. In DNA, the CDR3 is TGTGCCAGCAGCTTACGCGGGAGGGGAGATGAGCAGTTCTTC. The encoded protein is CASSLRGRGDEQFF.

The chain recombines TRBV5-4 with TRBJ2-3, with D perhaps TRBD1 (6 bases). V dropped 2 bases and J dropped 4 bases, with 11 bases sitting between them. Per germline, CDR1 SGHNT and CDR2 YYREEE (reference sequence). The CDR3 runs 14 residues. The CDR3 sequence is CASSLISGADTQYF. The CDR3 DNA is TGTGCCAGCAGCTTAATCTCAGGGGCAGATACGCAGTATTTT.

The chain employs TRBV6-6 and TRBJ2-7, with a tentative D call TRBD1 (6 bases). Germline assignment: CDR1 MNHNY and CDR2 SVGAGI (reference sequence). The CDR3 is 13 residues long. The V end was cut by 6 bases, the J end by 7 bases, with 16 bases between. CDR3 region: CASSPIQGREQYF. Here the CDR3 DNA reads TGTGCCAGCAGCCCAATACAGGGTAGGGAGCAGTACTTC.

The chain carries TRBV6-1 and TRBJ2-7, with D possibly matching TRBD1 (6 bases). V lost 3 bases, J lost 10 bases, and 13 bases lay in between. CDR3 length equals 12 residues. The germline V gene encodes CDR1 MNHNS and CDR2 SASEGT. The CDR3 is CASSDIRGGQYF. CDR3 in DNA: TGTGCCAGCAGTGACATCAGGGGCGGCCAGTACTTC.

This chain links TRBV15 with TRBJ1-2, with TRBD1 identical over 7 bases. Germline V gene sequence: CDR1 LNHNV, CDR2 YYDKDF (reference sequence). With V trimmed by 0 bases and J by 8 bases, 6 bases remained unmatched. This CDR3 has 14 amino acids. CDR3 DNA sequence: TGTGCCACCAGCAGAGATTCCACAGGGGTAGGCTACACCTTC. Amino acids: CATSRDSTGVGYTF.

The CDR3 coding sequence is TGTGCCAGCAGTTTAAGCGGGCTAGCCAAAAACATTCAGTACTTC. Translation gives CASSLSGLAKNIQYF. The J gene is TRBJ2-4, the V gene TRBV28; D is possibly TRBD2 (6 bases). Trimming took 2 bases from V and 0 from J, leaving 8 bases between them. The CDR3 is made up of 15 amino acids. Germline V gene sequence: CDR1 MDHEN, CDR2 SYDVKM.

V and J are TRBV9 and TRBJ2-1; TRBD1 matches 10 bases. V was pared by 4 bases and J by 6 bases, with 16 bases of the junction left unmatched. Germline lookup yields CDR1 SGDLS and CDR2 YYNGEE. This CDR3 has 18 residues. CDR3 protein: CASSLSTHTGTGVNEQFF. DNA of the CDR3: TGTGCCAGCAGCCTCTCAACACATACCGGGACAGGGGTCAATGAGCAGTTCTTC. Based on the CDR3 plus reference TRBV9 and TRBJ2-1, the full variable domain is DSGVTQTPKHLITATGQRVTLRCSPRSGDLSVYWYQQSLDQGLQFLIQYYNGEERAKGNILERFSAQQFPDLHSELNLSSLELGDSALYFCASSLSTHTGTGVNEQFFGPGTRLTVL.

The chain combines TRBV27 with TRBJ1-5; unclear D gene. Germline-derived CDR1 and CDR2 are MNHEY and SMNVEV (reference sequence). The CDR3 length is 13 residues. V lost 4 bases and J 8 bases, leaving 12 bases between the germline ends. CDR3 residues: CASSYRVGEPQHF. For the CDR3, the DNA is TGTGCCAGCAGTTATCGAGTCGGTGAGCCCCAGCATTTT.

The rearrangement links TRBV24-1 to TRBJ1-2; 8 nucleotides align to TRBD1. CDR1 is KGHDR and CDR2 is SFDVKD in the germline V gene. With 2 bases clipped from V and 4 bases from J, the junction kept 8 bases outside the gene matches. The length of the CDR3 is 16 residues. This CDR3 is CATSDSQDRAGYGYTF. CDR3 bases: TGTGCCACCAGTGATTCCCAGGACAGGGCGGGCTATGGCTACACCTTC.

The CDR3 reads CASSVRPGIQETQYF. Written as DNA, the CDR3 is TGTGCCAGCAGCGTAAGACCAGGGATCCAAGAGACCCAGTACTTC. The V and J genes are TRBV9 and TRBJ2-5, with D possibly TRBD1 on 5 matching bases. CDR1 is SGDLS, CDR2 YYNGEE, per germline. The CDR3 covers 15 residues. V was trimmed by 1 base and J by 1 base, leaving 11 bases between them.

The V call is TRBV12-3 or TRBV12-4, the J call TRBJ2-2; 7 bases agree with TRBD1. Trimming cost V 8 bases and J 6 bases; bases outside gene matches: 6. The CDR3 extends over 13 amino acids. In DNA form, the CDR3 reads TGTGCCAGCCGAGACAGGGCCGCCGGGGAGCTGTTTTTT. As protein: CASRDRAAGELFF.